The T cell receptor beta chain under discussion was sequenced for a study of cytomegalovirus exposure and HLA in healthy donors. Note on this clone: Its antigen is not identified.

V gave up 2 bases and J gave up 6 bases, with 12 bases separating them. Germline lookup yields CDR1 SGHDT and CDR2 YYEEEE. The CDR3 sequence is 13 residues long. 60 Vbeta and 13 Jbeta primers were used in PCR. Assay used: immunoSEQ multiplex PCR; TCRdb lists only in-frame clones, some missing. The table includes about 77,000 clones, around 76% detected once. General study results and limits: There were some 150 TCR beta chains listed as cytomegalovirus-associated.

The clonotype was recovered from a man in his forties or fifties in good health and CMV-seronegative. Material for sequencing was PBMCs. V gene TRBV5-6 combines with J gene TRBJ2-7; possible D gene TRBD2, 5 bases. CDR3 amino acids: CASSFFLAGEQYF. CDR3 bases: TGTGCCAGCAGCTTTTTCCTAGCCGGCGAGCAGTACTTC.